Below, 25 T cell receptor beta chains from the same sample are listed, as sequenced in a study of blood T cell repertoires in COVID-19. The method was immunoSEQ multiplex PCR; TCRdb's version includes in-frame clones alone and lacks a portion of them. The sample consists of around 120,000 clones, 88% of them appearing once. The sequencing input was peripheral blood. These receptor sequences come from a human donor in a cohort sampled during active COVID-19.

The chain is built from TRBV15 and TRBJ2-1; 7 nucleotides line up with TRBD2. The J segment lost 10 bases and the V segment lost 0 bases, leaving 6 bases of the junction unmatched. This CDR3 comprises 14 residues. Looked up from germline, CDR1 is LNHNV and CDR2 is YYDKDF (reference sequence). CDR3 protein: CATSRELRGREQFF. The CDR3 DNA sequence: TGTGCCACCAGCAGAGAACTGCGGGGGAGGGAGCAGTTCTTC.

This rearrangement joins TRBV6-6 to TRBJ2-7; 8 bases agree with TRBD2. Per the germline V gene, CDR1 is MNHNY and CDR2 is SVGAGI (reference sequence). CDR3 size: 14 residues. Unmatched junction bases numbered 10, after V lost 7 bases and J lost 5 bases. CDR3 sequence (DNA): TGTGCCAGCACCTCGAGCGGGAGTGGAAACGAGCAGTACTTC. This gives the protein CASTSSGSGNEQYF.

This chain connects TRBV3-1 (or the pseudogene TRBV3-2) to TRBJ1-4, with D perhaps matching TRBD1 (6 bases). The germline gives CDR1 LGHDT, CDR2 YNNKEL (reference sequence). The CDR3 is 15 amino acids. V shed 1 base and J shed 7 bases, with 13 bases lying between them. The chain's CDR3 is CASSQAQGRIEKLFF. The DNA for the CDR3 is TGTGCCAGCAGCCAAGCCCAGGGGCGGATTGAAAAACTGTTTTTT.

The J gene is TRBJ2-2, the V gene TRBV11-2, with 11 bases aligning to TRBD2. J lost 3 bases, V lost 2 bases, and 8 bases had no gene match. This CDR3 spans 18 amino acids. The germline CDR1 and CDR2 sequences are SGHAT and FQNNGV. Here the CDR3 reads CASSLPPGLAAHTGELFF. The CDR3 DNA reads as TGTGCCAGCAGCTTACCCCCGGGACTAGCGGCCCACACCGGGGAGCTGTTTTTT. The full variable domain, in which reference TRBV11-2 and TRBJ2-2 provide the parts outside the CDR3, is EAGVAQSPRYKIIEKRQSVAFWCNPISGHATLYWYQQILGQGPKLLIQFQNNGVVDDSQLPKDRFSAERLKGVDSTLKIQPAKLEDSAVYLCASSLPPGLAAHTGELFFGEGSRLTVL.

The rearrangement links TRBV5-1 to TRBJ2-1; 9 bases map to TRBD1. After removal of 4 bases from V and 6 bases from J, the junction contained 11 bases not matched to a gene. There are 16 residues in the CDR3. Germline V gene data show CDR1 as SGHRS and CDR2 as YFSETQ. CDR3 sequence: CASSRPDRGNGNEQFF. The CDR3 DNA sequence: TGCGCCAGCAGCCGACCAGACAGGGGGAATGGCAATGAGCAGTTCTTC.

CDR3 in DNA: TGTGCCAGCAGCGTAGGAGGCGGGTTCTACAATGAGCAGTTCTTC. Translated: CASSVGGGFYNEQFF. The chain recombines TRBV9 with TRBJ2-1, with D maybe TRBD2 (5 bases). This CDR3 is 15 amino acids long. Germline V gene lookup returns CDR1 SGDLS and CDR2 YYNGEE. V was cut by 0 bases and J by 3 bases, with 10 bases left in between. Full variable domain (missing parts from reference TRBV9 and TRBJ2-1): DSGVTQTPKHLITATGQRVTLRCSPRSGDLSVYWYQQSLDQGLQFLIQYYNGEERAKGNILERFSAQQFPDLHSELNLSSLELGDSALYFCASSVGGGFYNEQFFGPGTRLTVL.

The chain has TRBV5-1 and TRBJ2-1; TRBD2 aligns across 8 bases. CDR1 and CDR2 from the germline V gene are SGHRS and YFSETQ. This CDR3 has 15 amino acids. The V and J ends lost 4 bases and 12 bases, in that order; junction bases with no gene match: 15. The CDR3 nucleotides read TGCGCCAGCAGCGCGGGGGGAATGTACAATGAGCGGCAGTTCTTC. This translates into CASSAGGMYNERQFF.

CDR3 sequence reads: CASSLSKNSPLHF. The CDR3 nucleotides are TGTGCCAGCAGCTTATCAAAAAATTCACCCCTCCACTTT. This chain joins TRBV11-2 and TRBJ1-6; unclear D gene. Trimming stripped 2 bases from V and 7 bases from J, with 6 bases between. The germline V gene encodes CDR1 SGHAT and CDR2 FQNNGV. This CDR3 has 13 residues.

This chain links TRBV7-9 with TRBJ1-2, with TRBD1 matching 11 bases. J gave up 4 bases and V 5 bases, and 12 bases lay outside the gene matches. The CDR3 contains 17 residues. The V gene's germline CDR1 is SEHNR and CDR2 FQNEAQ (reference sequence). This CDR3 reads CASSPNAGQGEGYGYTF. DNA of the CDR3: TGTGCCAGCAGCCCAAACGCGGGACAGGGGGAGGGCTATGGCTACACCTTC.

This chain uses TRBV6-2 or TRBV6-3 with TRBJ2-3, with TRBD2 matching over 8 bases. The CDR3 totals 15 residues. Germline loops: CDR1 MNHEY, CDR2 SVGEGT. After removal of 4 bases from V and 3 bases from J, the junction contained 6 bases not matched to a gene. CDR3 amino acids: CASSSRLAKTDTQYF. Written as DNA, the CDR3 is TGTGCCAGCAGTTCCCGACTAGCGAAGACAGATACGCAGTATTTT.

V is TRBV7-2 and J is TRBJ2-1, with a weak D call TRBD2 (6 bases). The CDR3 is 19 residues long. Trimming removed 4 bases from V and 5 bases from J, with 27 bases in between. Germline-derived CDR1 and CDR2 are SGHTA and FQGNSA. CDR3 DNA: TGTGCCAGCAGCTCTAGGGGTGGGGGAGGCAGGGTTTACAACAATGAGCAGTTCTTC. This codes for CASSSRGGGGRVYNNEQFF.

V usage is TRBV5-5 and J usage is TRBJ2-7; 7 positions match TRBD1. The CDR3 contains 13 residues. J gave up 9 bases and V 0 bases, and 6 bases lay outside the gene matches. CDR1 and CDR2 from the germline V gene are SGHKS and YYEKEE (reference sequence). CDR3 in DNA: TGTGCCAGCAGCTTGGAGACAGGGATCCGGCAGTACTTC. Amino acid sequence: CASSLETGIRQYF. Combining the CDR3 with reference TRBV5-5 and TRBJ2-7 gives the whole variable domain DAGVTQSPTHLIKTRGQQVTLRCSPISGHKSVSWYQQVLGQGPQFIFQYYEKEERGRGNFPDRFSARQFPNYSSELNVNALLLGDSALYLCASSLETGIRQYFGPGTRLTVT.

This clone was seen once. The CDR3 loop is CASSLEGAKNIQYF. The CDR3 DNA follows: TGTGCCAGCAGCTTAGAGGGGGCCAAAAACATTCAGTACTTC. The chain joins TRBV7-9 to TRBJ2-4; D is perhaps TRBD1 (5 bases). The ends were cut back, 1 base at V and 1 base at J, with 5 bases in the middle. Per germline, CDR1 SEHNR and CDR2 FQNEAQ (reference sequence). This CDR3 has 14 residues.

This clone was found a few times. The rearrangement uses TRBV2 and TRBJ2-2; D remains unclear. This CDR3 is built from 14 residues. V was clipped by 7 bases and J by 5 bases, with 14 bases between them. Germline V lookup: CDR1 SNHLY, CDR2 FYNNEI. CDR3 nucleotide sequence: TGTGCCAGCACCGCGCCTCAAGAGACCGGGGAGCTGTTTTTT. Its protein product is CASTAPQETGELFF.

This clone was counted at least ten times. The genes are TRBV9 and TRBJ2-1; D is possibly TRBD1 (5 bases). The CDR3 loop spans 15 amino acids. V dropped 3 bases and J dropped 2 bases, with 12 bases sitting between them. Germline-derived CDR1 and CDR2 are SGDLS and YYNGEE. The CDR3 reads CASSADSLTYNEQFF. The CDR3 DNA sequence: TGTGCCAGCAGCGCCGACAGCCTAACCTACAATGAGCAGTTCTTC. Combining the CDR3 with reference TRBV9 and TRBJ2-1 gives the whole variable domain DSGVTQTPKHLITATGQRVTLRCSPRSGDLSVYWYQQSLDQGLQFLIQYYNGEERAKGNILERFSAQQFPDLHSELNLSSLELGDSALYFCASSADSLTYNEQFFGPGTRLTVL.

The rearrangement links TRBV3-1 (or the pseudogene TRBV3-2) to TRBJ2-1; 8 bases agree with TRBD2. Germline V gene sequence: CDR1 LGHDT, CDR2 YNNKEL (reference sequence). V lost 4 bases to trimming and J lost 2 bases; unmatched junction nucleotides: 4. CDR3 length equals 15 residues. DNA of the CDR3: TGTGCCAGCAGCCTAAGCGGGAGCACCTACAATGAGCAGTTCTTC. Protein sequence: CASSLSGSTYNEQFF.

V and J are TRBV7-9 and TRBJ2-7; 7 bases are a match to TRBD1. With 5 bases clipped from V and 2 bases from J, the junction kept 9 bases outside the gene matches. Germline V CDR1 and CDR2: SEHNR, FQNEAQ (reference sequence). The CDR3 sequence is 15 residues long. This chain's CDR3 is CASSPATGVPYEQYF. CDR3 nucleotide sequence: TGTGCCAGCAGCCCTGCTACAGGGGTGCCCTACGAGCAGTACTTC.

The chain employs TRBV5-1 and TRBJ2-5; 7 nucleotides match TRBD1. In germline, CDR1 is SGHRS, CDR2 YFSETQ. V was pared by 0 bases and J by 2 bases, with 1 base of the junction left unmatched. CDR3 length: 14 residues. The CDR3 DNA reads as TGCGCCAGCAGCTTGGAGGGGGCACAAGAGACCCAGTACTTC. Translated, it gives CASSLEGAQETQYF.

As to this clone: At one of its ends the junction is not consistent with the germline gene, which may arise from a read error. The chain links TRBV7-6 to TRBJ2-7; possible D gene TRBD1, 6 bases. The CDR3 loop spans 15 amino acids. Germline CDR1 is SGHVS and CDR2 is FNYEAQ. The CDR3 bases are TGTGCCAGCAGTTTAGGAGACAGGTCATCCTACGAGCAGTACTTC. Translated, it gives CASSLGDRSSYEQYF.

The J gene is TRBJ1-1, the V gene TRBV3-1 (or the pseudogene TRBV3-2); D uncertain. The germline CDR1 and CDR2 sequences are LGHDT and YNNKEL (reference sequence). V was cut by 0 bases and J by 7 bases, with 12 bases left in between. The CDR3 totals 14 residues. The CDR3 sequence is CASSQDLRSIEAFF. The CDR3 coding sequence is TGTGCCAGCAGCCAAGATCTGAGATCTATTGAAGCTTTCTTT.

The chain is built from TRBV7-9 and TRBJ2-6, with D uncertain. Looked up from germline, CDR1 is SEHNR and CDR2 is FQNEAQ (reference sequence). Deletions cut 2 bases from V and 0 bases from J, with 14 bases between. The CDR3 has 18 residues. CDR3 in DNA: TGTGCCAGCAGCTTAAGTCTGGCAAACCCCTCTGGGGCCAACGTCCTGACTTTC. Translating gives CASSLSLANPSGANVLTF. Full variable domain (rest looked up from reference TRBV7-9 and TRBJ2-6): DTGVSQNPRHKITKRGQNVTFRCDPISEHNRLYWYRQTLGQGPEFLTYFQNEAQLEKSRLLSDRFSAERPKGSFSTLEIQRTEQGDSAMYLCASSLSLANPSGANVLTFGAGSRLTVL.

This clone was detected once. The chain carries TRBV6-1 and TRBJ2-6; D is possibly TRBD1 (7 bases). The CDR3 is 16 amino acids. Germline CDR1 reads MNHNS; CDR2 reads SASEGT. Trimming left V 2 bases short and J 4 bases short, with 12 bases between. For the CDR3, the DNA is TGTGCCAGCAGTGAACACAGGGGAGGCGGGGCCAACGTCCTGACTTTC. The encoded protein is CASSEHRGGGANVLTF.

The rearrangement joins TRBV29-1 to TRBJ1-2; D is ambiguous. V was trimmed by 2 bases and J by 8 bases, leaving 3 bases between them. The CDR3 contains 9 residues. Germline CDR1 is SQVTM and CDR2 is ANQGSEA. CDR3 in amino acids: CSVELGYTF. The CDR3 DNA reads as TGCAGCGTTGAATTAGGCTACACCTTC.

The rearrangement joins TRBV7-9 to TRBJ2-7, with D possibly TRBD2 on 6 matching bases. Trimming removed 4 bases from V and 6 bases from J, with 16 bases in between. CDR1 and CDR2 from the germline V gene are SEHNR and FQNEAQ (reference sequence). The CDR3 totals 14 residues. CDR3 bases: TGTGCCAGCAGCTCGGGACTCCCCGTCACCGAGCAGTACTTC. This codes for CASSSGLPVTEQYF.

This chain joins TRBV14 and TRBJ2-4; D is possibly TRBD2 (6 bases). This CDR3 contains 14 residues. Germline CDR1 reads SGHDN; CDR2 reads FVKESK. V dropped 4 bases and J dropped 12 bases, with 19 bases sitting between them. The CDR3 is CASSLGAGLTTQYF. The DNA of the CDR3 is TGTGCCAGCAGCCTCGGAGCCGGACTAACGACTCAGTACTTC.